This T cell receptor (beta chain) was identified in a study of T cell responses to AZD1222 COVID-19 vaccine. Assay used: immunoSEQ multiplex PCR; TCRdb lists only in-frame clones, some missing. The table records roughly 99,000 clones, about 92% of them present only once. The CDR3 contains 15 residues. Per germline, CDR1 GTSNPN and CDR2 SVGIG (reference sequence). Trimming at V came to 2 bases and at J to 3 bases, leaving 6 bases not matched to a gene. This chain connects TRBV30 to TRBJ1-4; 7 nucleotides line up with TRBD1. The specimen was peripheral blood, collected 28 days after the second AZD1222 dose. The source of this sequence is an adult who received the AZD1222 COVID-19 vaccine. This CDR3 is CAWSPLGQSNEKLFF. CDR3 bases: TGTGCCTGGAGTCCACTGGGACAGTCTAATGAAAAACTGTTTTTT.